This T cell receptor beta chain is drawn from a study of T cells in Graves' hyperthyroidism and ophthalmopathy. This clonotype appeared a few times. The diagnostic basis comprised clinical symptoms, serum thyroxine and TRAb, thyroid ultrasound and orbital computed tomography. CDR3 length: 15 residues. V was pared by 5 bases and J by 10 bases, with 26 bases between. CDR1 and CDR2 (germline): DFQATT, SNEGSKA (reference sequence). The TCR beta CDR3 regions underwent amplification using RNA transcripts as the source. In the first-round RT-PCR of the TCR CDR3, the HTBI primer set was used. Using its own MiXCR run on the multiplex PCR reads, TCRdb lists one record per CDR3 protein. The sample holds roughly 800,000 distinct CDR3 sequences, approximately 40% seen once.

The rearrangement links TRBV20-1 to TRBJ1-2; TRBD1 is a possible D gene (5 bases). The sample was blood. The clonotype originates from a man between 18 and 29 years old with Graves' hyperthyroidism. This CDR3 reads CSAPKPLTGGRIYTF. CDR3 bases: TGCAGTGCTCCGAAACCTTTAACTGGGGGGAGAATCTACACCTTC.